Listed below are T cell receptor beta chains from one sample, sequenced in a study of T-cell memory formation after mild COVID-19. TCRdb analysed the 5' RACE reads with MiXCR anew, one entry per CDR3 protein. This table holds roughly 480,000 distinct CDR3 sequences, about 23% found once. The material sequenced was PBMCs or a T cell subset sorted from them (not recorded which). The receptors here all came from an adult woman who had mild COVID-19 (a few samples of this study predate the infection). Cell type and time point are not known. The CDR3 runs from the conserved cysteine through the conserved F or W. Fields, in order: D gene, clone size, V gene, J gene, CDR3 DNA, CDR3 protein. D genes are given only for firm matches. Clone size is stated in some rows and not others, as once, few, many or a class when expanded.

.,.,TRBV4-1,TRBJ1-3,TGCGCCAGCAGCCAAGAAGGAGCAGGGTCAAACACCATATATTTT,CASSQEGAGSNTIYF
.,.,TRBV6-5,TRBJ2-7,TGTGCCAGCAGTTATGAGGGTGCGTACGAGCAGTACTTC,CASSYEGAYEQYF
TRBD2,.,TRBV5-1,TRBJ2-1,TGCGCCAGCCGGTCGGGGGGAGACGAGGATGAGCAGTTCTTC,CASRSGGDEDEQFF
.,.,TRBV30,TRBJ1-1,TGTGCCTGGAGTCACACCCGGGAGCTCCCTGAAGCTTTCTTT,CAWSHTRELPEAFF
.,many,TRBV5-1,TRBJ2-3,TGCGCCAGCAGCTTCGGACGGAGAAGCACAGATACGCAGTATTTT,CASSFGRRSTDTQYF
.,.,TRBV7-3,TRBJ2-1,TGTGCCAGCAGCTTAAAAGCATCCAATGAGCAGTTCTTC,CASSLKASNEQFF
TRBD1,many,TRBV12-3/TRBV12-4,TRBJ2-5,TGTGCCAGCAGGGAATCGGGACAGGGGACGGAGACCCAGTACTTC,CASRESGQGTETQYF
TRBD1,.,TRBV9,TRBJ2-7,TGTGCCAGCAGCGTCGGGACAGTCAACAACGAGCAGTACTTC,CASSVGTVNNEQYF
.,few,TRBV4-1,TRBJ2-5,TGCGCCAGCAGCCAAGTGAACAGTGAAGAGACCCAGTACTTC,CASSQVNSEETQYF
.,few,TRBV5-6,TRBJ2-6,TGTGCCAGCAGCCCCCGGAGGGTCTCAGCTGGGGCCAACGTCCTGACTTTC,CASSPRRVSAGANVLTF
.,many,TRBV5-1,TRBJ1-6,TGCGCCAGCAGTACGGGGGGCGCGGGACATTCACCCCTCCACTTT,CASSTGGAGHSPLHF
.,.,TRBV6-1,TRBJ1-3,TGTGCCAGCAGTTCCTCGTCGTTCTCTGGAAACACCATATATTTT,CASSSSSFSGNTIYF
TRBD1,.,TRBV7-8,TRBJ1-5,TGTGCCAGCAGCTTCACCCCAGGGGGGCCGGATCGTAGCAATCAGCCCCAGCATTTT,CASSFTPGGPDRSNQPQHF
TRBD2,.,TRBV4-2,TRBJ2-3,TGTGCCAGCAGCCAAGTGGCCAGCGGGGGGGCCGCAGATACGCAGTATTTT,CASSQVASGGAADTQYF
.,.,TRBV4-1,TRBJ1-2,TGCGCCAGCAGCCAAGATGACGGGTCGTATGGCTACACCTTC,CASSQDDGSYGYTF
.,few,TRBV9,TRBJ1-1,TGTGCCAGCAGCTTTAGCGTGAGGTCGTCGAACACTGAAGCTTTCTTT,CASSFSVRSSNTEAFF
TRBD1,.,TRBV27,TRBJ1-6,TGTGCCAGCAGTTTATCACAGGGGGCACCGATTTCACCCCTCCACTTT,CASSLSQGAPISPLHF
.,.,TRBV6-1,TRBJ1-2,TGTGCCAGCAGCCGAAGCCAGGGTTTCTATGGCTACACCTTC,CASSRSQGFYGYTF
TRBD2,few,TRBV7-8,TRBJ2-3,TGTGCCAGCAGCTTAGCGGTGCAGCGGGGCATCCGGATTCCGCAGTATTTT,CASSLAVQRGIRIPQYF
.,few,TRBV20-1,TRBJ1-2,TGCAGTGCTAGACAAAGTGGCTACACCTTC,CSARQSGYTF
TRBD1,once,TRBV7-2,TRBJ1-1,TGTGCCAGCAGCTTAGGAGGGACAGGGATAACTGAAGCTTTCTTT,CASSLGGTGITEAFF
.,few,TRBV7-9,TRBJ2-1,TGTGCCAGCAGCTCTACGGGTACGAAGCTTCACTCCTACAATGAGCAGTTCTTC,CASSSTGTKLHSYNEQFF
TRBD1,.,TRBV6-1,TRBJ2-2,TGTGCCAGCAGGTCCGGGACAGGGGCGAACACCGGGGAGCTGTTTTTT,CASRSGTGANTGELFF
TRBD1,.,TRBV10-3,TRBJ2-7,TGTGCCATCAGAAAGGGACAGACCTACGAGCAGTACTTC,CAIRKGQTYEQYF
.,.,TRBV2,TRBJ1-2,TGTGCCAGCAGGCGGGCCGCCGTCTATGGCTACACCTTC,CASRRAAVYGYTF
TRBD1,few,TRBV6-5,TRBJ1-3,TGTGCCAGCAATGACAGGGCGGCCGGAAACACCATATATTTT,CASNDRAAGNTIYF
.,few,TRBV5-1,TRBJ2-1,TGCGCCAGCAGCCCAGACTCGTCGGCTCCTGCTGAGCAGTTCTTC,CASSPDSSAPAEQFF